This record looks at one TCR beta chain sequence and its context. Its antigen is not identified. Profiling relied on immunoSEQ multiplex PCR, and the TCRdb table lists in-frame clones only, not all of them. This repertoire shows about 89,000 clones, approximately 89% found once; its top ten account for 3% to 4%. This record comes from a study of identifying expanded T cells in peripheral blood. Study results and caveats: Differentially abundant clones: 1 to 1.5 between replicates, about 16 at about 13 days, 19 to 20 at four.

CDR1 is SGDLS and CDR2 is YYNGEE in the germline V gene. CDR3 length: 16 amino acids. After removal of 0 bases from V and 7 bases from J, the junction contained 3 bases not matched to a gene. The receptor was derived from a person aged 18 to 75 in good health. This chain uses TRBV9 with TRBJ1-6, with 11 bases fitting TRBD1. Sequencing was done on a sample of blood. The CDR3 loop is CASSVEGTGGNSPLHF. CDR3 bases: TGTGCCAGCAGCGTAGAAGGGACAGGGGGAAATTCACCCCTCCACTTT.